Listed here is a single TCR beta chain. Trimming took 3 bases from V and 0 from J, leaving 9 bases between them. CDR3 length equals 15 residues. CDR1 and CDR2 (germline): KGHSH, LQKENI. Clones were sequenced by immunoSEQ multiplex PCR, and TCRdb holds only the in-frame ones, with some missing. The sample has nearly 70,000 clones; around 80% are singletons. These data are taken from a study of blood T cell repertoires in COVID-19. The overall study: PBMCs, B-cell-depleted T cells, or T cells provided the cDNA or gDNA that made up the material.

Sequenced sample: peripheral blood. The rearrangement uses TRBV18 and TRBJ1-3; D remains unclear. The clonotype comes from a woman older than 75 with acute or convalescent COVID-19. The CDR3 DNA reads TGTGCCAGCTCACCTGACGGGTTCTCTGGAAACACCATATATTTT. Amino acid sequence: CASSPDGFSGNTIYF.